These 31 T cell receptor beta chains share one sample of origin, sequenced in a study of T cell changes during pregnancy in multiple sclerosis. Sequencing was performed with immunoSEQ multiplex PCR; in TCRdb, only in-frame clones are kept and a portion is missing. The table has some 52,000 clones, around 94% seen once. The input for sequencing was CD4+ T cells from peripheral blood mononuclear cells, taken in the third trimester of pregnancy. These receptors all come from a female donor with multiple sclerosis, enrolled in a pregnancy study.

The chain is built from TRBV19 and TRBJ2-3; 9 positions match TRBD1. Germline loops: CDR1 LNHDA, CDR2 SQIVND (reference sequence). The junction had 4 bases not matched to a gene; V was cut back by 3 bases and J by 0 bases. The CDR3 has 16 residues. Here the CDR3 DNA reads TGTGCCAGTAGTATGGGGACAGGGACTAGCACAGATACGCAGTATTTT. Translating gives CASSMGTGTSTDTQYF.

This rearrangement joins TRBV6-1 to TRBJ1-2; 10 bases match TRBD1. CDR1 is MNHNS and CDR2 is SASEGT in the germline V gene. This CDR3 has 17 residues. J was trimmed by 6 bases and V by 4 bases; bases with no gene match: 14. Written as DNA, the CDR3 is TGTGCCAGCAGTGCACCGGGACAGGGGCTCTTTGGCGATGGCTACACCTTC. It codes for CASSAPGQGLFGDGYTF.

The chain is built from TRBV28 and TRBJ1-1, with 7 bases identical to TRBD1. V was pared by 6 bases and J by 0 bases, with 4 bases of the junction left unmatched. This CDR3 is built from 14 residues. The germline V gene encodes CDR1 MDHEN and CDR2 SYDVKM. CDR3 in DNA: TGTGCCAGCAGACTTGACAGGGTGAACACTGAAGCTTTCTTT. This encodes CASRLDRVNTEAFF. Based on the CDR3 plus reference TRBV28 and TRBJ1-1, the full variable domain is DVKVTQSSRYLVKRTGEKVFLECVQDMDHENMFWYRQDPGLGLRLIYFSYDVKMKEKGDIPEGYSVSREKKERFSLILESASTNQTSMYLCASRLDRVNTEAFFGQGTRLTVV.

This rearrangement joins TRBV7-3 to TRBJ2-1; D is unclear. The CDR3 has 14 amino acids. Deletions cut 1 base from V and 3 bases from J, with 7 bases between. Germline V gene lookup returns CDR1 SGHTA and CDR2 FQGTGA. The DNA for the CDR3 is TGTGCCAGCAGCTTAAAGAGTAGCTACAATGAGCAGTTCTTC. Its translation: CASSLKSSYNEQFF.

The chain employs TRBV28 and TRBJ2-1; D unclear. The V and J ends lost 4 bases and 2 bases respectively, with 12 bases between them. The CDR3 length is 15 residues. The germline gives CDR1 MDHEN, CDR2 SYDVKM. The CDR3 DNA reads TGTGCCAGCAGTTCACGCAGTCCCACCTACAATGAGCAGTTCTTC. This encodes CASSSRSPTYNEQFF.

The chain combines TRBV7-6 with TRBJ1-2; 7 nucleotides match TRBD1. The germline V gene encodes CDR1 SGHVS and CDR2 FNYEAQ. The length of the CDR3 is 14 residues. V lost 2 bases to trimming and J lost 4 bases; unmatched junction nucleotides: 4. The CDR3, as DNA: TGTGCCAGCAGCTTATATCGGGACAGCTATGGCTACACCTTC. Its protein is CASSLYRDSYGYTF.

The chain couples TRBV30 to TRBJ1-2; 7 positions match TRBD1. The CDR3 contains 13 residues. The junction had 6 bases not matched to a gene; V was cut back by 8 bases and J by 0 bases. Germline V gives CDR1 GTSNPN, CDR2 SVGIG (reference sequence). The CDR3 DNA follows: TGTGCCGGTCACAGGGGTACTAACTATGGCTACACCTTC. It is translated as CAGHRGTNYGYTF.

Points on this clone: A read error may produce the germline difference seen at one junction end. The chain uses TRBV9 and TRBJ1-2; no reliable D call. The CDR3 runs 12 residues. Germline CDR1 reads SGDLS; CDR2 reads YYNGEE. DNA of the CDR3: TGTGCCAGCAGCGTTTCACAGACGCCCCTTGTCTTC. As protein: CASSVSQTPLVF. The complete variable domain, with remaining parts taken from reference TRBV9 and TRBJ1-2, reads DSGVTQTPKHLITATGQRVTLRCSPRSGDLSVYWYQQSLDQGLQFLIQYYNGEERAKGNILERFSAQQFPDLHSELNLSSLELGDSALYFCASSVSQTPLVFGSGTRLTVV.

This chain joins TRBV19 and TRBJ2-1; 7 bases match TRBD2. The CDR3 length is 17 residues. V was clipped by 5 bases and J by 0 bases; unmatched bases: 10. In germline, CDR1 is LNHDA, CDR2 SQIVND (reference sequence). The DNA of the CDR3 is TGTGCCAGTAGTGTCGGGGACGGGGGGTACTCCTACAATGAGCAGTTCTTC. Protein: CASSVGDGGYSYNEQFF.

This chain uses TRBV29-1 with TRBJ2-3; weak D call: TRBD2 (5 bases). Germline V gives CDR1 SQVTM, CDR2 ANQGSEA. The V end was cut by 4 bases, the J end by 0 bases, with 11 bases between. This CDR3 has 14 amino acids. The CDR3 region is CSVAGLSSTDTQYF. The CDR3 coding sequence is TGCAGCGTTGCCGGACTGTCTAGCACAGATACGCAGTATTTT.

This clone has a handful of counts. The V gene is TRBV9, the J gene TRBJ1-1, with D uncertain. This CDR3 spans 15 amino acids. Germline V lookup: CDR1 SGDLS, CDR2 YYNGEE. Between the trimmed V and J ends, which lost 0 bases and 1 base, there was a span of 10 bases. The CDR3 loop is CASSVAGHQNTEAFF. The CDR3 region has the DNA TGTGCCAGCAGCGTAGCTGGGCACCAGAACACTGAAGCTTTCTTT.

The table lists this clone with a count of one. The rearrangement links TRBV30 to TRBJ1-2, with a tentative D call TRBD1 (6 bases). Per the germline V gene, CDR1 is GTSNPN and CDR2 is SVGIG (reference sequence). The CDR3 covers 13 residues. Trimming pared 0 bases from V and 8 bases from J, leaving 13 bases between. CDR3 residues: CAWSVRGDNGYTF. The CDR3 DNA reads TGTGCCTGGAGTGTCAGGGGTGATAACGGCTACACCTTC.

The chain is built from TRBV9 and TRBJ2-7; TRBD1 might be the D (5 bases). Germline loops: CDR1 SGDLS, CDR2 YYNGEE. Trimming shortened V by 3 bases and J by 3 bases, and 22 bases separated the two germline ends. This CDR3 comprises 17 residues. CDR3 protein: CASSDLRVPQLSYEQYF. CDR3 DNA sequence: TGTGCCAGCAGCGACCTCAGGGTCCCCCAGTTAAGCTACGAGCAGTACTTC.

The chain joins TRBV19 to TRBJ1-1; D perhaps matches TRBD1 (5 bases). Germline CDR1 and CDR2: LNHDA and SQIVND (reference sequence). Deletions cut 5 bases from V and 0 bases from J, with 13 bases between. The CDR3 loop spans 15 amino acids. CDR3 in amino acids: CASSDPGNMNTEAFF. The CDR3 DNA is TGTGCCAGTAGTGACCCAGGGAACATGAACACTGAAGCTTTCTTT.

The CDR3 region is CASSPSQEETQYF. The CDR3 DNA follows: TGTGCCAGCTCACCAAGCCAAGAGGAGACCCAGTACTTC. The chain joins TRBV18 to TRBJ2-5; D not certain. Germline V gene data show CDR1 as KGHSH and CDR2 as LQKENI. The CDR3 is made up of 13 amino acids. Trimming cost V 2 bases and J 5 bases, with 9 bases left between them.

The chain has TRBV7-2 and TRBJ1-1; D gene unclear. The ends were cut back, 0 bases at V and 1 base at J, with 12 bases in the middle. Germline CDR1 is SGHTA and CDR2 is FQGNSA. This CDR3 has 16 residues. CDR3 DNA sequence: TGTGCCAGCAGCTTAGCTTGGCAGGCGACGAACACTGAAGCTTTCTTT. It specifies CASSLAWQATNTEAFF.

The rearrangement links TRBV18 to TRBJ2-5, with D maybe TRBD2 (5 bases). V was shortened by 2 bases and J by 7 bases, with 20 bases between the two germline ends. The CDR3 consists of 16 residues. The germline gives CDR1 KGHSH, CDR2 LQKENI. Written as DNA, the CDR3 is TGTGCCAGCTCACCAAGGGTGGGGAGAGCCGAAGGGACCCAGTACTTC. As protein: CASSPRVGRAEGTQYF.

The V gene is TRBV6-1, the J gene TRBJ1-2; TRBD1 aligns across 10 bases. The length of the CDR3 is 13 residues. After removal of 2 bases from V and 8 bases from J, the junction contained 2 bases not matched to a gene. Looked up from germline, CDR1 is MNHNS and CDR2 is SASEGT. In DNA, the CDR3 is TGTGCCAGCAGTGAAAGGGACAGGGGCGGCTACACCTTC. Protein sequence: CASSERDRGGYTF.

The chain is built from TRBV5-4 and TRBJ1-2; TRBD1 matches at 11 bases. This CDR3 is 15 amino acids long. Germline assignment: CDR1 SGHNT and CDR2 YYREEE (reference sequence). J lost 6 bases, V lost 4 bases, and 8 bases had no gene match. The chain's CDR3 is CASSPGQGAFNGYTF. As DNA, the CDR3 is TGTGCCAGCAGCCCCGGACAGGGGGCGTTTAATGGCTACACCTTC.

The J gene is TRBJ1-5, the V gene TRBV30; 8 nucleotides align to TRBD1. J gave up 3 bases and V 2 bases, and 6 bases lay outside the gene matches. The germline CDR1 and CDR2 sequences are GTSNPN and SVGIG (reference sequence). This CDR3 comprises 15 residues. The CDR3 bases are TGTGCCTGGAGTAAAGACAGGGGCCTCAATCAGCCCCAGCATTTT. Its protein product is CAWSKDRGLNQPQHF.

The genes are TRBV7-6 and TRBJ2-1; 12 bases fit TRBD2. V lost 8 bases to trimming and J lost 5 bases; unmatched junction nucleotides: 10. CDR3 length: 16 amino acids. CDR1 is SGHVS and CDR2 is FNYEAQ in the germline V gene. The CDR3 region is CASSRWGLAGNNEQFF. The DNA for the CDR3 is TGTGCCAGCTCGAGGTGGGGACTAGCGGGTAACAATGAGCAGTTCTTC.

The chain carries TRBV5-6 and TRBJ2-2; the D is unclear. V gave up 0 bases and J gave up 7 bases, with 7 bases separating them. The CDR3 runs to 13 residues. Germline CDR1 and CDR2: SGHDT and YYEEEE. The CDR3, as DNA: TGTGCCAGCAGCTTGGCCAGTAACGGGGAGCTGTTTTTT. Translation: CASSLASNGELFF.

The chain links TRBV5-6 to TRBJ2-7; TRBD2 aligns across 8 bases. This CDR3 comprises 16 residues. J was trimmed by 0 bases and V by 4 bases; bases with no gene match: 9. Looked up from germline, CDR1 is SGHDT and CDR2 is YYEEEE. The CDR3 protein is CASSREGSLISYEQYF. The CDR3 nucleotides read TGTGCCAGCAGCCGGGAGGGCAGCTTAATCTCCTACGAGCAGTACTTC.

The chain is built from TRBV10-1 and TRBJ2-2, with 7 bases matching TRBD1. Germline V gene lookup returns CDR1 WNHNN and CDR2 SYGVQD (reference sequence). Trimming took 8 bases from V and 1 from J; bases not matched to a gene: 1. The CDR3 is made up of 13 amino acids. The DNA for the CDR3 is TGCGCCAGCTCAGGGGGGAACACCGGGGAGCTGTTTTTT. Translated, it gives CASSGGNTGELFF.

This chain joins TRBV7-2 and TRBJ1-4; unclear D gene. Deletions cut 5 bases from V and 8 bases from J, with 12 bases between. CDR1 is SGHTA and CDR2 is FQGNSA in the germline V gene. This CDR3 has 13 amino acids. The CDR3 sequence: CASSPRGGEKLFF. CDR3 DNA sequence: TGTGCCAGCAGCCCCCGGGGAGGGGAAAAACTGTTTTTT.

The J gene is TRBJ1-1, the V gene TRBV27; 9 positions match TRBD1. J lost 4 bases, V lost 4 bases, and 10 bases had no gene match. CDR1 and CDR2 from the germline V gene are MNHEY and SMNVEV (reference sequence). CDR3 length equals 16 residues. CDR3 DNA: TGTGCCAGCAGTTGGACAGGGGTAATCCGAGGCACTGAAGCTTTCTTT. This sequence encodes CASSWTGVIRGTEAFF.

The chain employs TRBV5-1 and TRBJ1-1, with 12 bases lining up with TRBD1. The V gene's germline CDR1 is SGHRS and CDR2 YFSETQ. V was pared by 1 base and J by 6 bases, with 4 bases of the junction left unmatched. This CDR3 contains 15 residues. The DNA for the CDR3 is TGCGCCAGCAGCTTGAGCGGGACAGGGGGCGCTGAAGCTTTCTTT. Translation gives CASSLSGTGGAEAFF.

The chain combines TRBV6-1 with TRBJ2-1; TRBD1 is a possible D gene (5 bases). Germline CDR1 and CDR2: MNHNS and SASEGT. CDR3 length: 13 residues. Trimming removed 4 bases from V and 8 bases from J, with 12 bases in between. This CDR3 reads CASSGYRGHEQFF. In nucleotides, the CDR3 is TGTGCCAGCAGTGGATATAGGGGCCATGAGCAGTTCTTC.

The V call is TRBV19, the J call TRBJ2-1; D may be TRBD1 or TRBD2 (10 bases each). Germline V CDR1 and CDR2: LNHDA, SQIVND (reference sequence). Trimming stripped 3 bases from V and 0 bases from J, with 30 bases between. The CDR3 covers 22 residues. CDR3 in amino acids: CASSMRDRGTSGTLHSYNEQFF. The CDR3 region has the DNA TGTGCCAGTAGTATGAGGGACAGGGGAACTAGCGGGACTCTTCACTCCTACAATGAGCAGTTCTTC.

V usage is TRBV6-5 and J usage is TRBJ1-3, with a weak D call TRBD1 (5 bases). This CDR3 is built from 14 residues. Germline CDR1 MNHEY, CDR2 SVGAGI. V dropped 6 bases and J dropped 7 bases, with 16 bases sitting between them. The CDR3 is CASSRTGGRNTIYF. CDR3 nucleotide sequence: TGTGCCAGCAGCCGGACGGGGGGGAGGAACACCATATATTTT.

The V gene is TRBV5-1, the J gene TRBJ2-7; 8 nucleotides agree with TRBD2. Germline CDR1 is SGHRS and CDR2 is YFSETQ. CDR3 size: 15 residues. Germline trimming cut 5 bases from V and 0 bases from J; bases unmatched to any gene: 7. The CDR3 coding sequence is TGCGCCAGCAGTCTTACTAGCGGATCCTCCTACGAGCAGTACTTC. This sequence encodes CASSLTSGSSYEQYF. Full variable domain (remainder filled in from reference TRBV5-1 and TRBJ2-7): KAGVTQTPRYLIKTRGQQVTLSCSPISGHRSVSWYQQTPGQGLQFLFEYFSETQRNKGNFPGRFSGRQFSNSRSEMNVSTLELGDSALYLCASSLTSGSSYEQYFGPGTRLTVT.